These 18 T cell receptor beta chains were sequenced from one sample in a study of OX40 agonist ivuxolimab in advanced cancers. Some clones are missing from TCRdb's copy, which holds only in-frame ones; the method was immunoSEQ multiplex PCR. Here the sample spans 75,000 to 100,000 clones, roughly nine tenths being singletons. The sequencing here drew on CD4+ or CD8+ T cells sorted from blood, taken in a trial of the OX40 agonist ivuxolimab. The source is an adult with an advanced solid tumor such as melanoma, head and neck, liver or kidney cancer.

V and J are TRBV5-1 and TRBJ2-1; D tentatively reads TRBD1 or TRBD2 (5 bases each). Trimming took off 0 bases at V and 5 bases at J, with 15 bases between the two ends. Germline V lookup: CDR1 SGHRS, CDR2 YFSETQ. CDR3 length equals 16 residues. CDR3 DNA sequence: TGCGCCAGCAGCTTGGGGGACCTATCATATAACAATGAGCAGTTCTTC. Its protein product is CASSLGDLSYNNEQFF.

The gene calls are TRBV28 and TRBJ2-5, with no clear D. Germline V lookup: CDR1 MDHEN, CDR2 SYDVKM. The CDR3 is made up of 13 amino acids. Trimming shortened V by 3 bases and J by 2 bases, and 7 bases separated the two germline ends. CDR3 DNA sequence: TGTGCCAGCAGTTTCGGCAGGCAAGAGACCCAGTACTTC. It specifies CASSFGRQETQYF.

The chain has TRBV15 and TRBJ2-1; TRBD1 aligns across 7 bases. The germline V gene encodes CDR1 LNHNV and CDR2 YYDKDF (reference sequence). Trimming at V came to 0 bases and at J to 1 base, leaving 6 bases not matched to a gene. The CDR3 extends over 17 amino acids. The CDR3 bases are TGTGCCACCAGCAGAGACCCAACAGGGGAGTCCTACAATGAGCAGTTCTTC. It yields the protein CATSRDPTGESYNEQFF. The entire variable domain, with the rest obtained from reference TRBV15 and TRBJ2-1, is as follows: DAMVIQNPRYQVTQFGKPVTLSCSQTLNHNVMYWYQQKSSQAPKLLFHYYDKDFNNEADTPDNFQSRRPNTSFCFLDIRSPGLGDTAMYLCATSRDPTGESYNEQFFGPGTRLTVL.

The CDR3 protein is CASTLGWSFHEQYF. Here the CDR3 DNA reads TGTGCCAGCACCCTCGGTTGGAGTTTCCACGAGCAGTACTTC. This rearrangement joins TRBV5-6 to TRBJ2-7, with D hard to call. Trimming took 6 bases from V and 5 from J, leaving 18 bases between them. The V gene's germline CDR1 is SGHDT and CDR2 YYEEEE. The CDR3 covers 14 residues. Drawing the rest from reference TRBV5-6 and TRBJ2-7, the complete variable domain is DAGVTQSPTHLIKTRGQQVTLRCSPKSGHDTVSWYQQALGQGPQFIFQYYEEEERQRGNFPDRFSGHQFPNYSSELNVNALLLGDSALYLCASTLGWSFHEQYFGPGTRLTVT.

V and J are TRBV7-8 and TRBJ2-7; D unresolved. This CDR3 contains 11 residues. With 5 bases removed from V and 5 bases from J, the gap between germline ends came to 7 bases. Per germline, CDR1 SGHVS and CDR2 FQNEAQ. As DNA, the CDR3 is TGTGCCAGCAGCGCTACTAACGAGCAGTACTTC. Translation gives CASSATNEQYF. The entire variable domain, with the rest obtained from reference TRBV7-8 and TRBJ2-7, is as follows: GAGVSQSPRYKVAKRGQDVALRCDPISGHVSLFWYQQALGQGPEFLTYFQNEAQLDKSGLPSDRFFAERPEGSVSTLKIQRTQQEDSAVYLCASSATNEQYFGPGTRLTVT.

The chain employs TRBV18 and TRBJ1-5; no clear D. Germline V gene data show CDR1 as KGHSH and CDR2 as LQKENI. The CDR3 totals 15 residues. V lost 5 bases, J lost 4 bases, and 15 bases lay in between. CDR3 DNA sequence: TGTGCCAGCTCAGCCTCCCCGGACGGGAATCAGCCCCAGCATTTT. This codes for CASSASPDGNQPQHF.

The CDR3 is CASSSRAGSSYNEQFF. The CDR3 DNA reads TGTGCCAGCAGCTCCCGAGCGGGAAGCTCCTACAATGAGCAGTTCTTC. V usage is TRBV7-6 and J usage is TRBJ2-1; 7 bases align to TRBD2. CDR3 size: 16 residues. After removal of 4 bases from V and 0 bases from J, the junction contained 6 bases not matched to a gene. Germline V CDR1 and CDR2: SGHVS, FNYEAQ.

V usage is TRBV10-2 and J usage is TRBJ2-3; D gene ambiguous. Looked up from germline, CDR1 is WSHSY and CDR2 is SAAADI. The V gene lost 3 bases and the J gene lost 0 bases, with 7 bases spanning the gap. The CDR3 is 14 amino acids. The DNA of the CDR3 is TGCGCCAGCAGTGAAGCGTCTAGCACAGATACGCAGTATTTT. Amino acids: CASSEASSTDTQYF.

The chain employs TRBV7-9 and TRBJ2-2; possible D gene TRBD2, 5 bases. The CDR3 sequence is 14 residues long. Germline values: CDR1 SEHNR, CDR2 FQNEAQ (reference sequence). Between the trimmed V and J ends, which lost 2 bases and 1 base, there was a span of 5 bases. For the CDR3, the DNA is TGTGCCAGCAGCTTAAGCGGGAACACCGGGGAGCTGTTTTTT. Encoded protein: CASSLSGNTGELFF.

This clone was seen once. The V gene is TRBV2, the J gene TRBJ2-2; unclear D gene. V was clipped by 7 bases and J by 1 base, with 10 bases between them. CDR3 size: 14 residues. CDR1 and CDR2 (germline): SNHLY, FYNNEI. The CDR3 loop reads CASTRRGNTGELFF. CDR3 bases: TGTGCCAGCACTCGCCGTGGGAACACCGGGGAGCTGTTTTTT.

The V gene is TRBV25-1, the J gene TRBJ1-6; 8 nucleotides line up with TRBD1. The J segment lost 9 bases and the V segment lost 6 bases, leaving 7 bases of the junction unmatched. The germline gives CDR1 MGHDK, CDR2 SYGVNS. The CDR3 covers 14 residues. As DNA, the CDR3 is TGTGCCAGCAGGGACAGGGAGGGTTCTTCACCCCTCCACTTT. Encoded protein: CASRDREGSSPLHF.

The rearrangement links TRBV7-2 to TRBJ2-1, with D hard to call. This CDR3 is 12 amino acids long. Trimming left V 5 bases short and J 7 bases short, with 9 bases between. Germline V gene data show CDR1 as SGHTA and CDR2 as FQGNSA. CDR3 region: CASSPSLNEQFF. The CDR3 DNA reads TGTGCCAGCAGCCCATCCTTGAATGAGCAGTTCTTC.

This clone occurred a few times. Here the CDR3 DNA reads TGTGCCAGCTCCCCTCGCGGGAGGGCCAGGAATGAGCAGTTCTTC. Protein product: CASSPRGRARNEQFF. The chain has TRBV19 and TRBJ2-1; TRBD2 agrees at 9 bases. The CDR3 has 15 residues. Per the germline V gene, CDR1 is LNHDA and CDR2 is SQIVND (reference sequence). The J segment lost 7 bases and the V segment lost 9 bases, leaving 13 bases of the junction unmatched.

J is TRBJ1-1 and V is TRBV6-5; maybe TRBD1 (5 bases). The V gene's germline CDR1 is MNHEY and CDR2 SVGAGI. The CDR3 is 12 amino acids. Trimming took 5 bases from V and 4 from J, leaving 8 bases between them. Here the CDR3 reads CASSGGVTEAFF. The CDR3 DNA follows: TGTGCCAGCAGTGGAGGGGTCACTGAAGCTTTCTTT.

Here the CDR3 reads CASSSKLPPVPAYNEQFF. The CDR3 coding sequence is TGTGCCAGCAGCTCAAAACTACCCCCGGTCCCTGCATACAATGAGCAGTTCTTC. V and J are TRBV7-2 and TRBJ2-1; D gene ambiguous. The CDR3 sequence is 18 residues long. The germline CDR1 and CDR2 sequences are SGHTA and FQGNSA. Trimming removed 4 bases at V and 4 bases at J, with 23 bases between.

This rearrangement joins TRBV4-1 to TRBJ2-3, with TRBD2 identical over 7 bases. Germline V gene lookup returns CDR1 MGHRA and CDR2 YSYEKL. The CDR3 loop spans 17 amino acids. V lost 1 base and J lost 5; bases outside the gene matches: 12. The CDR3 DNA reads TGCGCCAGCAGCCAAGGTCCCGCTAGCGGAGTGAGAGATACGCAGTATTTT. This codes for CASSQGPASGVRDTQYF.

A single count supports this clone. The CDR3 loop is CASSTDLGWNIQYF. CDR3 nucleotides: TGTGCCAGCAGCACGGACTTAGGGTGGAACATTCAGTACTTC. The chain recombines TRBV7-9 with TRBJ2-4; perhaps TRBD2 as D (5 bases). Per the germline V gene, CDR1 is SEHNR and CDR2 is FQNEAQ (reference sequence). The CDR3 consists of 14 residues. Trimming pared 5 bases from V and 7 bases from J, leaving 15 bases between.

This CDR3 reads CASSLSMNTEAFF. DNA of the CDR3: TGTGCCAGCAGCTTAAGTATGAACACTGAAGCTTTCTTT. The V call is TRBV7-2, the J call TRBJ1-1; no reliable D call. Trimming left V 2 bases short and J 0 bases short, with 4 bases between. Germline-derived CDR1 and CDR2 are SGHTA and FQGNSA. CDR3 length equals 13 residues. The full variable domain, in which reference TRBV7-2 and TRBJ1-1 provide the parts outside the CDR3, is GAGVSQSPSNKVTEKGKDVELRCDPISGHTALYWYRQSLGQGLEFLIYFQGNSAPDKSGLPSDRFSAERTGGSVSTLTIQRTQQEDSAVYLCASSLSMNTEAFFGQGTRLTVV.